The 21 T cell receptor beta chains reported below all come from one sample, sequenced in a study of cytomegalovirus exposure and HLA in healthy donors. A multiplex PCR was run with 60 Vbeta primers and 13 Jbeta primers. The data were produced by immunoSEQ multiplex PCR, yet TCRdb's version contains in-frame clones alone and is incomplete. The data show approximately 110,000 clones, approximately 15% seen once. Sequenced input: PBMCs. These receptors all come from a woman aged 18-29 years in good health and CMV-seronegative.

The CDR3 coding sequence is TGTGCCAGCAGCTTAGTCGCTAGCGGGAGTCCTCACAATGAGCAGTTCTTC. Translating it yields CASSLVASGSPHNEQFF. This chain uses TRBV11-2 with TRBJ2-1, with TRBD2 identical over 10 bases. The V and J ends lost 1 base and 5 bases, in that order; junction bases with no gene match: 8. Germline assignment: CDR1 SGHAT and CDR2 FQNNGV. The CDR3 length is 17 residues.

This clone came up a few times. The CDR3 nucleotides read TGTGCCAGCAGCGGGACTAGCGGTCCCAGTGAGCAGTTCTTC. This codes for CASSGTSGPSEQFF. The J gene is TRBJ2-1, the V gene TRBV6-1, with 11 bases matching TRBD2. The CDR3 length is 14 residues. V trimming: 6 bases; J trimming: 9 bases; junction bases outside the gene matches: 7. Germline V gene lookup returns CDR1 MNHNS and CDR2 SASEGT.

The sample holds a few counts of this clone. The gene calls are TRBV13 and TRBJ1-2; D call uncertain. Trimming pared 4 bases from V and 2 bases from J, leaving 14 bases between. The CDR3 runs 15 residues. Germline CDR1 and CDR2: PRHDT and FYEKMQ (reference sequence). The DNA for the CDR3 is TGTGCCAGCAGCTCGGACTCCGCACAGAACTATGGCTACACCTTC. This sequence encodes CASSSDSAQNYGYTF.

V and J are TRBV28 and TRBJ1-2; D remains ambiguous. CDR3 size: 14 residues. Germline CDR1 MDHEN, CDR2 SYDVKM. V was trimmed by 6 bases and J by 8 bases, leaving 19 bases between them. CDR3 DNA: TGTGCCAGCAGCCGTATGGTCTCCCGGGAGGGCTACACCTTC. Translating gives CASSRMVSREGYTF.

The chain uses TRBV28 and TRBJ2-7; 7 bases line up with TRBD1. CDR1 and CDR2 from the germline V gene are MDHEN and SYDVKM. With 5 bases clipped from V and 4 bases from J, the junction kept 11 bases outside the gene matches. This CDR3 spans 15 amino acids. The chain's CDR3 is CASSHPRQGRYEQYF. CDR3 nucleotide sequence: TGTGCCAGCAGTCACCCCAGACAGGGTAGATACGAGCAGTACTTC.

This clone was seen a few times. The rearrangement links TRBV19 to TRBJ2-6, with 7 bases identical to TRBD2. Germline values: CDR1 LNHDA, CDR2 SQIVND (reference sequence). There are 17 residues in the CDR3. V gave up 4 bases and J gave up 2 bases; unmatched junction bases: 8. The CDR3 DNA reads TGTGCCAGTAGTACCGGACTAGTTCAACCTGGGGCCAACGTCCTGACTTTC. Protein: CASSTGLVQPGANVLTF.

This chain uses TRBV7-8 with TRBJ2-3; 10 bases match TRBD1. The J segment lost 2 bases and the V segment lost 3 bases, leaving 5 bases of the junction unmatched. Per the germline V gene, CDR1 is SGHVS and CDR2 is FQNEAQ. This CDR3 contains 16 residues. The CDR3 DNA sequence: TGTGCCAGCAGCTTGGGACAGGGGTATGCCACAGATACGCAGTATTTT. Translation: CASSLGQGYATDTQYF.

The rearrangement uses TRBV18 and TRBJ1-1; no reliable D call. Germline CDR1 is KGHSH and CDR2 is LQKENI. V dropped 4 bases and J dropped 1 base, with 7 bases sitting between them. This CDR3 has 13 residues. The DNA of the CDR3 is TGTGCCAGCTCACTTGAGCCGAACACTGAAGCTTTCTTT. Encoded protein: CASSLEPNTEAFF.

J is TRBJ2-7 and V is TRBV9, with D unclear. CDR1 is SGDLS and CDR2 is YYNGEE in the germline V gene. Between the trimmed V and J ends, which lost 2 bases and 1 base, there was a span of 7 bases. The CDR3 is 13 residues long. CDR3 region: CASSVEASYEQYF. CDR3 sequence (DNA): TGTGCCAGCAGCGTCGAGGCTTCCTACGAGCAGTACTTC.

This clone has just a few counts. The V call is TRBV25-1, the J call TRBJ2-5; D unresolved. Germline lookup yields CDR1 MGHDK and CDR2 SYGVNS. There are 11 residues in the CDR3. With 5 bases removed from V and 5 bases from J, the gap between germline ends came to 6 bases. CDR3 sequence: CASSMSETQYF. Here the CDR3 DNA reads TGTGCCAGCAGTATGTCGGAGACCCAGTACTTC.

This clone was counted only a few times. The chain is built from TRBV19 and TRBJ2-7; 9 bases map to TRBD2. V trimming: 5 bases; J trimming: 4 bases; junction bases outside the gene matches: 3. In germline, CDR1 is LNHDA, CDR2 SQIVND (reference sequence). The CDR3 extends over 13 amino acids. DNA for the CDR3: TGTGCCAGTAGTGCGGGGGGGAGGTACGAGCAGTACTTC. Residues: CASSAGGRYEQYF.

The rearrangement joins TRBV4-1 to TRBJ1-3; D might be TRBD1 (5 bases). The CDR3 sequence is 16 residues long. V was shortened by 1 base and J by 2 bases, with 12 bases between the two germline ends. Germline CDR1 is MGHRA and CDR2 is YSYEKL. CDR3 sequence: CASSQGGGRAGNTIYF. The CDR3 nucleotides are TGCGCCAGCAGCCAAGGGGGCGGCAGGGCTGGAAACACCATATATTTT.

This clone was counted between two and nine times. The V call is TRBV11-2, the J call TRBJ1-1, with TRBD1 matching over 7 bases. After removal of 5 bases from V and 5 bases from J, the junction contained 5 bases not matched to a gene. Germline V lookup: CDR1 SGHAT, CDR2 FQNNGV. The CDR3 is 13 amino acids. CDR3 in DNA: TGTGCCAGCAGCCACGACAGGGCTACTGAAGCTTTCTTT. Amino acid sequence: CASSHDRATEAFF.

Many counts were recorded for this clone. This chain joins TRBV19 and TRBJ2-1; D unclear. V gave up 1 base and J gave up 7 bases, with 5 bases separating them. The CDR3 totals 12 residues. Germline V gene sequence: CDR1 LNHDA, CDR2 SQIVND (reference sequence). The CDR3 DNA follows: TGTGCCAGTAGTATAGGAGGTAATGAGCAGTTCTTC. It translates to CASSIGGNEQFF. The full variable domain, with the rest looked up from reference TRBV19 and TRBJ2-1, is DGGITQSPKYLFRKEGQNVTLSCEQNLNHDAMYWYRQDPGQGLRLIYYSQIVNDFQKGDIAEGYSVSREKKESFPLTVTSAQKNPTAFYLCASSIGGNEQFFGPGTRLTVL.

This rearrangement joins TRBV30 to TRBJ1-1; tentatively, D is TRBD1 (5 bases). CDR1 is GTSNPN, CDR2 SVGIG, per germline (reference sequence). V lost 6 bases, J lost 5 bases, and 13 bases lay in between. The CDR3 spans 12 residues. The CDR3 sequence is CACYKGWTEAFF. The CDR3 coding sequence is TGTGCCTGCTATAAGGGGTGGACTGAAGCTTTCTTT.

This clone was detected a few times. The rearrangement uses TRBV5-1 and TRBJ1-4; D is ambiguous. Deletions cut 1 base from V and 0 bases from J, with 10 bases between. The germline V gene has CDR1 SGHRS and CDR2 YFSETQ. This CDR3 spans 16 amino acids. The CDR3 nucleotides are TGCGCCAGCAGCTTGTCAGGCACTGCAACTAATGAAAAACTGTTTTTT. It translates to CASSLSGTATNEKLFF.

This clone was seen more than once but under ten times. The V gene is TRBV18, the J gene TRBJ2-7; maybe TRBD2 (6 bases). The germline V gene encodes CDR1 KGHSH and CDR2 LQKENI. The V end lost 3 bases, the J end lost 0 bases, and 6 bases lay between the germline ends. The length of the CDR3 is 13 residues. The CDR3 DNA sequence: TGTGCCAGCTCACCGGGACTCTCCTACGAGCAGTACTTC. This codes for CASSPGLSYEQYF.

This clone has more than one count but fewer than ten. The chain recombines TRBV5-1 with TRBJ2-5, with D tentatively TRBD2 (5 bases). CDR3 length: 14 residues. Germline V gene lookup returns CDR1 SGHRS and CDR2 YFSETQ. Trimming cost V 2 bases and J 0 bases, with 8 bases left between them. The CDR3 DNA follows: TGCGCCAGCAGCTTAGGACTTGACCAAGAGACCCAGTACTTC. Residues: CASSLGLDQETQYF.

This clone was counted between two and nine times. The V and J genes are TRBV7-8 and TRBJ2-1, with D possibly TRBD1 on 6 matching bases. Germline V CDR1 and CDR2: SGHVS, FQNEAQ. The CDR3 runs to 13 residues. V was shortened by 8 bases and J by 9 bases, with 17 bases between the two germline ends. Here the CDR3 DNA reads TGTGCCAGCCGAGCAGGGGTACTAGGTGAGCAGTTCTTC. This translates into CASRAGVLGEQFF.

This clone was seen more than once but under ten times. The DNA of the CDR3 is TGTGCCAGCAGCTCGACGTCGGGCTACGAGCAGTACTTC. It encodes CASSSTSGYEQYF. The chain uses TRBV7-6 and TRBJ2-7, with D unresolved. Trimming took 4 bases from V and 3 from J, leaving 10 bases between them. The germline V gene has CDR1 SGHVS and CDR2 FNYEAQ. The CDR3 sequence is 13 residues long.

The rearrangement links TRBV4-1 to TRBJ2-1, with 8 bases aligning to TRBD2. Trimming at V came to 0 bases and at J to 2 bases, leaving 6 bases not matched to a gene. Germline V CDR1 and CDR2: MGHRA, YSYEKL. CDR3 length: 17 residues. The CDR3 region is CASSQDPSGSPYNEQFF. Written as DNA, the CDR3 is TGCGCCAGCAGCCAAGATCCCAGCGGGAGCCCCTACAATGAGCAGTTCTTC.